These 17 T cell receptor beta chains were all obtained from the same sample, sequenced in a study of early T cells in non-severe SARS-CoV-2 infection. One entry per CDR3 protein results from TCRdb running MiXCR on the 5' RACE reads. The data hold around 80,000 distinct CDR3 sequences, with over 9.5% observed a single time. Sequenced: whole blood. Receptors originate from an adult who was a healthcare worker with PCR-confirmed SARS-CoV-2 infection or an uninfected control (not recorded which).

This clonotype showed up many times. V gene TRBV5-1 combines with J gene TRBJ1-1; D may be TRBD1 (5 bases). Germline assignment: CDR1 SGHRS and CDR2 YFSETQ. The CDR3 is 15 amino acids. Trimming removed 5 bases at V and 1 base at J, with 15 bases between. CDR3 sequence (DNA): TGCGCCAGCAGGGAGGGGTTCGGCCAGAACACTGAAGCTTTCTTT. It is translated as CASREGFGQNTEAFF.

The rearrangement joins TRBV6-1 to TRBJ2-5; D perhaps matches TRBD1 (6 bases). The CDR3 has 13 amino acids. The germline V and J ends were trimmed by 4 bases and 6 bases, with 12 bases remaining between them. CDR1 and CDR2 from the germline V gene are MNHNS and SASEGT. The CDR3 bases are TGTGCCAGCAGTGTAGGGCAGGGGCAGACCCAGTACTTC. It translates to CASSVGQGQTQYF.

The chain recombines TRBV7-8 with TRBJ2-7; possibly TRBD1 for D (6 bases). The CDR3 sequence is 13 residues long. Trimming removed 6 bases from V and 6 bases from J, with 15 bases in between. Per germline, CDR1 SGHVS and CDR2 FQNEAQ. CDR3 in DNA: TGTGCCAGCAGTACCGGGACATACAGCGAGCAGTACTTC. Translation gives CASSTGTYSEQYF.

The sample holds many counts of this clonotype. The chain couples TRBV6-6 to TRBJ2-3; 10 bases match TRBD1. CDR3 length equals 16 residues. CDR1 is MNHNY, CDR2 SVGAGI, per germline (reference sequence). The trim removed 2 bases at V and 4 bases at J, leaving 6 bases unmatched. The CDR3 nucleotides are TGTGCCAGCAGTTACCTTGACAGGGGGCGCCCAGATACGCAGTATTTT. It specifies CASSYLDRGRPDTQYF.

There are many counts of this clonotype. The CDR3, as DNA: TGTGCCAGCAGCGTAGGAAACAGCCAAACCTATGGCTACACCTTC. This gives the protein CASSVGNSQTYGYTF. The chain recombines TRBV9 with TRBJ1-2; no firm D call. The germline V and J ends were trimmed by 0 bases and 4 bases, with 13 bases remaining between them. Germline V lookup: CDR1 SGDLS, CDR2 YYNGEE. The CDR3 sequence is 15 residues long. The full variable domain, rest sourced from reference TRBV9 and TRBJ1-2, is DSGVTQTPKHLITATGQRVTLRCSPRSGDLSVYWYQQSLDQGLQFLIQYYNGEERAKGNILERFSAQQFPDLHSELNLSSLELGDSALYFCASSVGNSQTYGYTFGSGTRLTVV.

Only a few counts were recorded for this clonotype. The chain recombines TRBV29-1 with TRBJ2-1; D might be TRBD2 (7 bases). With 7 bases removed from V and 4 bases from J, the gap between germline ends came to 14 bases. CDR3 length: 13 residues. CDR1 and CDR2 from the germline V gene are SQVTM and ANQGSEA. CDR3 DNA: TGCAGCGCCGAGGAGGGGGGGTACAATGAGCAGTTCTTC. Its translation: CSAEEGGYNEQFF.

This clonotype was detected only a few times. V gene TRBV28 combines with J gene TRBJ1-6; D is uncertain. Germline V gene data show CDR1 as MDHEN and CDR2 as SYDVKM. Between the trimmed V and J ends, which lost 7 bases and 8 bases, there was a span of 12 bases. This CDR3 is 13 amino acids long. The DNA of the CDR3 is TGTGCCAGCAAGGGCCTTACCGATTCACCCCTCCACTTT. Amino acids: CASKGLTDSPLHF.

This clonotype was seen a handful of times. The chain joins TRBV11-2 to TRBJ2-7; TRBD2 might be the D (6 bases). This CDR3 comprises 15 residues. In germline, CDR1 is SGHAT, CDR2 FQNNGV. The V and J ends lost 3 bases and 3 bases respectively, with 15 bases between them. The CDR3 bases are TGTGCCAGCAGCTTGGGGGGACTGACCCTCTACGAGCAGTACTTC. It specifies CASSLGGLTLYEQYF.

This clonotype has more than one count but fewer than ten. The chain employs TRBV28 and TRBJ2-3, with D possibly being TRBD2 (7 bases). The CDR3 contains 15 residues. Per germline, CDR1 MDHEN and CDR2 SYDVKM. With 7 bases removed from V and 5 bases from J, the gap between germline ends came to 19 bases. CDR3 protein: CASTLREGGGDTQYF. DNA of the CDR3: TGTGCCAGCACCCTAAGGGAAGGGGGGGGAGATACGCAGTATTTT.

This clonotype was observed a few times. This sequence joins TRBV6-2 or TRBV6-3 and TRBJ2-2; the D is unclear. Germline lookup yields CDR1 MNHEY and CDR2 SVGEGT. CDR3 size: 16 residues. The V and J ends lost 4 bases and 4 bases respectively, with 16 bases between them. CDR3 nucleotide sequence: TGTGCCAGCAGTTCGTCCACTGGAGTTTCCACCGGGGAGCTGTTTTTT. It encodes CASSSSTGVSTGELFF.

This clonotype was picked up a small number of times. The rearrangement joins TRBV9 to TRBJ2-1; perhaps TRBD1 as D (5 bases). V lost 4 bases and J 10 bases, leaving 24 bases between the germline ends. The germline CDR1 and CDR2 sequences are SGDLS and YYNGEE. The CDR3 contains 16 residues. The CDR3 DNA reads as TGTGCCAGCAGCCTGGGTCTCCCGGACAATACAAGGGAGCAGTTCTTC. This codes for CASSLGLPDNTREQFF.

This clonotype was detected many times. The chain is built from TRBV23-1 and TRBJ2-5; the match to TRBD1 covers 10 bases. TRBV23-1 is given ORF status, its function remaining uncertain. This CDR3 region has 17 residues. V gave up 0 bases and J gave up 2 bases; unmatched junction bases: 6. The CDR3 nucleotides are TGCGCCAGCAGTCAATCAGGGGACAGGGGCCCACAAGAGACCCAGTACTTC. Protein product: CASSQSGDRGPQETQYF.

This clonotype was observed a single time. The chain links TRBV5-1 to TRBJ1-2; TRBD1 might be the D (6 bases). In germline, CDR1 is SGHRS, CDR2 YFSETQ. The CDR3 totals 15 residues. V dropped 0 bases and J dropped 4 bases, with 13 bases sitting between them. The CDR3 coding sequence is TGCGCCAGCAGCTTGGATGCAGGGGTCAGCTATGGCTACACCTTC. It specifies CASSLDAGVSYGYTF.

This clonotype was detected ten times or more. The chain uses TRBV7-9 and TRBJ2-3; 10 bases line up with TRBD2. Germline trimming cut 5 bases from V and 6 bases from J; bases unmatched to any gene: 11. This CDR3 comprises 16 residues. Germline loops: CDR1 SEHNR, CDR2 FQNEAQ (reference sequence). CDR3: CASSPGLANPRDTQYF. CDR3 coding DNA: TGTGCCAGCAGCCCGGGACTAGCGAACCCCCGCGATACGCAGTATTTT.

Only a few counts were recorded for this clonotype. The V gene is TRBV7-9, the J gene TRBJ1-2; D might be TRBD1 (5 bases). V gave up 10 bases and J gave up 3 bases, with 18 bases separating them. The CDR3 contains 14 residues. Germline CDR1 reads SEHNR; CDR2 reads FQNEAQ (reference sequence). This CDR3 reads CAISSGQGDYGYTF. Written as DNA, the CDR3 is TGTGCCATCTCCTCGGGGCAGGGTGACTATGGCTACACCTTC.

This clonotype was observed a few times. The J gene is TRBJ2-3, the V gene TRBV2; 11 bases match TRBD2. The CDR3 extends over 16 amino acids. CDR1 is SNHLY, CDR2 FYNNEI, per germline. V shed 5 bases and J 2 bases; nucleotides not matched to a gene: 6. CDR3 bases: TGTGCCAGCAGTTTCCGGACTAGCGGGTACACAGATACGCAGTATTTT. Protein product: CASSFRTSGYTDTQYF.

This clonotype appeared a few times. The V call is TRBV15, the J call TRBJ2-7, with 11 nucleotides matching TRBD2. The germline V gene encodes CDR1 LNHNV and CDR2 YYDKDF (reference sequence). After removal of 6 bases from V and 3 bases from J, the junction contained 7 bases not matched to a gene. The CDR3 spans 15 residues. The CDR3 DNA reads as TGTGCCACCAGTGCACGACTAGCGGGAATCTACGAGCAGTACTTC. Protein product: CATSARLAGIYEQYF.